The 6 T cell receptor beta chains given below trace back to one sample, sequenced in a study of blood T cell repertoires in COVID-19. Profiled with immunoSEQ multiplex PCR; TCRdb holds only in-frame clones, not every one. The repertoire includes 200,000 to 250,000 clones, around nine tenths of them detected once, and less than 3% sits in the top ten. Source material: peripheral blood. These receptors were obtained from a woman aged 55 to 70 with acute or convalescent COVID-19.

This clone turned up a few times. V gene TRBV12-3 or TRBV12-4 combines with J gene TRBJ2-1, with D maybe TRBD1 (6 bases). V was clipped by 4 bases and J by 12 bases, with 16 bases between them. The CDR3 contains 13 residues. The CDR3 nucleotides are TGTGCCAGCAGTTACACGTGGACAGAGGGGCAGTTCTTC. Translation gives CASSYTWTEGQFF.

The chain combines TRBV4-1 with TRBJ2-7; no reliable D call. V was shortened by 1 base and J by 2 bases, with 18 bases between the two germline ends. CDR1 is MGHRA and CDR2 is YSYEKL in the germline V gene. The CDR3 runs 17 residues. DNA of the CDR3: TGCGCCAGCAGCCAAGTGTCCTCCCTGGGCAGCCCCTACGAGCAGTACTTC. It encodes CASSQVSSLGSPYEQYF.

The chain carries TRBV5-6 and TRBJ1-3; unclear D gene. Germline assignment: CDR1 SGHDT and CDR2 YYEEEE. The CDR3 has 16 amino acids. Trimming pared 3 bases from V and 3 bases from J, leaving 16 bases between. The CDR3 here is CASSSSKREFGNTIYF. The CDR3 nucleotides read TGTGCCAGCAGCTCGAGTAAGAGGGAATTTGGAAACACCATATATTTT.

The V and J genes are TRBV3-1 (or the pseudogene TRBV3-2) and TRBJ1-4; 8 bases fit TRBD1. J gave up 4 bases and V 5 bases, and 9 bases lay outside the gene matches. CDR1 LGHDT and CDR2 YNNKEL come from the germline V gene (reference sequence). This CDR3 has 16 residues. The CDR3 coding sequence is TGTGCCAGCAGCATAAGACAGGGGCGGAATAATGAAAAACTGTTTTTT. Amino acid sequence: CASSIRQGRNNEKLFF.

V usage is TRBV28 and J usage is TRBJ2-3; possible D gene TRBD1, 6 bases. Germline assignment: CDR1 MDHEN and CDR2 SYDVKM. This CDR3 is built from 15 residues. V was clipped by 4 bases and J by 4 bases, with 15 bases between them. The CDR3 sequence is CASSYQGNRADTQYF. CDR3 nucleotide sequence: TGTGCCAGCAGTTATCAGGGGAACAGGGCAGATACGCAGTATTTT.

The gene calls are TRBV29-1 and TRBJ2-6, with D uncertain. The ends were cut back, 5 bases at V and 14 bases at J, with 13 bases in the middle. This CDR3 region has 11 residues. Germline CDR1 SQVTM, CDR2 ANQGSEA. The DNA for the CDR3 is TGCAGCGTTCATGTGAATGGCTTCCTGACTTTC. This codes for CSVHVNGFLTF.